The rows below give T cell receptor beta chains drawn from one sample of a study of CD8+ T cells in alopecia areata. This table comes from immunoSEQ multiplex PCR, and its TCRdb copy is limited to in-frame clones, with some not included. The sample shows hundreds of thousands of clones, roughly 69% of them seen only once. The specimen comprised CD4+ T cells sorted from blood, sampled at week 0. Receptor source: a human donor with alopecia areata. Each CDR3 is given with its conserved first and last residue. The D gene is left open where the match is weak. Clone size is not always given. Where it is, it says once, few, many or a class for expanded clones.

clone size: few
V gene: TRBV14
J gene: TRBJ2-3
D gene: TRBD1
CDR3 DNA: TGTGCCAGCGGACAGGGGTTGGTAGATACGCAGTATTTT
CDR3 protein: CASGQGLVDTQYF

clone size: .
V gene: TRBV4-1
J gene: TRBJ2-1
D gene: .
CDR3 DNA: TGCGCCAGCAGCCAAGACAGGGGCCCCTACAATGAGCAGTTCTTC
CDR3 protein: CASSQDRGPYNEQFF

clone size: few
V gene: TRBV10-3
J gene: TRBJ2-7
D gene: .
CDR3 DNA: TGTGCCATCAGTGACGATAAGGCCTCCTACGAGCAGTACTTC
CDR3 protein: CAISDDKASYEQYF

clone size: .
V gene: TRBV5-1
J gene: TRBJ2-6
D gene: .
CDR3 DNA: TGCGCCAGCAGTTTAGCTAGTGGGGCCAACGTCCTGACTTTC
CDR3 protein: CASSLASGANVLTF

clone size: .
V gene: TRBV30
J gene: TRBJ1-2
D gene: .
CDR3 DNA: TGTGCCTGGAGTGTACTTCAGTCTGTAACCTTC
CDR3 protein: CAWSVLQSVTF

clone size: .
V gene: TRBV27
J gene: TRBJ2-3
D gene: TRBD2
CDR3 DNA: TGTGCCAGCAGTTTTTTAACTGTGGCACGAGCGGGGGGCACAGATACGCAGTATTTT
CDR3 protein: CASSFLTVARAGGTDTQYF

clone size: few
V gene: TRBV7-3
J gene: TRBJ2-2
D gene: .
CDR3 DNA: TGTGCCAGCAGCTTACTTACCCCCGGGGAGCTGTTTTTT
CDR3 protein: CASSLLTPGELFF

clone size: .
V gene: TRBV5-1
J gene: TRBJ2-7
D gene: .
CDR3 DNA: TGCGCCAGCAGCTTGGATCCAGGGTCCTACGAGCAGTACTTC
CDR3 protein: CASSLDPGSYEQYF

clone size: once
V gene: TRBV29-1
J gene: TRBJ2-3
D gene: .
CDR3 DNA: TGCAGCGTTGAAACCGGGAATACGCAGTATTTT
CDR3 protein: CSVETGNTQYF

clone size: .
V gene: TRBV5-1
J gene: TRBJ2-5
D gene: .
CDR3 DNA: TGCGCCAGCAGCCCCGAGTCCGGTTGGGAGACCCAGTACTTC
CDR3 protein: CASSPESGWETQYF

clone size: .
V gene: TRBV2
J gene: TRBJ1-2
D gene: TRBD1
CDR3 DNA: TGTGCCAGCAGGCGGACAGGAAATGGCTACACCTTC
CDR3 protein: CASRRTGNGYTF

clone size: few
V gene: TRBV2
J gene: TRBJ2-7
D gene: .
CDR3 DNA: TGTGCCAGCAGGGACGTGGGGCGGCGGGACGAGCAGTACTTC
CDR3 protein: CASRDVGRRDEQYF

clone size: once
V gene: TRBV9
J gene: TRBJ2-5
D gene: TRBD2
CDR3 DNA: TGTGCCAGCAGCGTCACTGGGGGGGTATTGCGAGAGACCCAGTACTTC
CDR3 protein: CASSVTGGVLRETQYF

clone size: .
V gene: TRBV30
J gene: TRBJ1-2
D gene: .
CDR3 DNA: TGTGCCTCATCAGGACAGAACTATGGCTACACCTTC
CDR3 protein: CASSGQNYGYTF

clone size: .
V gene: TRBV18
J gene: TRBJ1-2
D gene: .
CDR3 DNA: TGTACCAGCTCACTGGGGACACCTAATCAAGCTAACTATGGCTACACCTTC
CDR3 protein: CTSSLGTPNQANYGYTF

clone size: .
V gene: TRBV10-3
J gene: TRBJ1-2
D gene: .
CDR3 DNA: TGTGCCATCCAGGACCGAGGCTACACCTTC
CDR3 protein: CAIQDRGYTF

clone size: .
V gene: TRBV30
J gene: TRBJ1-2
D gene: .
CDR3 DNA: TGTGCCTGGAGCCCAGCCAACTATGGCTACACCTTC
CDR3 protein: CAWSPANYGYTF

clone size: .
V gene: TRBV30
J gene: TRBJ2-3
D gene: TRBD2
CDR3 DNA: TGTGCCTGGAGTGCACTAGCGGGGGGATGGGTTGGCACAGATACGCAGTATTTT
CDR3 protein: CAWSALAGGWVGTDTQYF

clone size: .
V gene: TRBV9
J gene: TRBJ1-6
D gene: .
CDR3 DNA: TGTGCCAGCAGCGCCTTGGGAGGGGATTCACCCCTCCACTTT
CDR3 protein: CASSALGGDSPLHF

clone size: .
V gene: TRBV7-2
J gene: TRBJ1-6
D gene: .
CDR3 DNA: TGTGCCAGCAGCTTACTGGGGGCTGGTTCACCCCTCCACTTT
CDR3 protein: CASSLLGAGSPLHF

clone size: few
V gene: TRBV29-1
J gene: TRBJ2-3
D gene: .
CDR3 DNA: TGCAGCGTTGTTTTTGGGGCAGATACGCAGTATTTT
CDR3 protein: CSVVFGADTQYF

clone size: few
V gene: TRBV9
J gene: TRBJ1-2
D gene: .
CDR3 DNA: TGTGCCAGCAGCGTAGACGGAACGGAGCATGGCTACACCTTC
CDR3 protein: CASSVDGTEHGYTF

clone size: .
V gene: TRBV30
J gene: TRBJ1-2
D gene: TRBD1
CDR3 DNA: TGTGCCTGGAGGGGAGGGGGCGCCTTTTATGGCTACACCTTC
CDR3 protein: CAWRGGGAFYGYTF

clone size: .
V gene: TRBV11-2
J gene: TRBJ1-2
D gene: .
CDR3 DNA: TGTGCCAGCAGCCGACTACGTGGGAACTATGGCTACACCTTC
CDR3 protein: CASSRLRGNYGYTF

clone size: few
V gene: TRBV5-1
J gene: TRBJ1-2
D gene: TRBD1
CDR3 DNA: TGCGCCAGCAGCTTGTATCTGGACAGGGGATATGGCTACACCTTC
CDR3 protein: CASSLYLDRGYGYTF

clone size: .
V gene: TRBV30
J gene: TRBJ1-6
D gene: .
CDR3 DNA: TGTGCCTGGAGTGTACACGAGTTTGAAAATTCACCCCTCCACTTT
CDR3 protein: CAWSVHEFENSPLHF

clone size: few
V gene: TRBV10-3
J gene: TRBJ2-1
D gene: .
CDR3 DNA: TGTGCCATCAGCGCCCTAGACGAGCAGTTCTTC
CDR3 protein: CAISALDEQFF

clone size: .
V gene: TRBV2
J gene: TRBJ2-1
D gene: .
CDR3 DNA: TGTGCCAGCAGTTCCCGCGTCTCCTACAATGAGCAGTTCTTC
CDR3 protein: CASSSRVSYNEQFF

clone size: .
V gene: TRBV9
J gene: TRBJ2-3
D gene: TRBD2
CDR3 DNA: TGTGCCAGCACACCATCGCGGGGGGTTTCCACAGATACGCAGTATTTT
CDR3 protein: CASTPSRGVSTDTQYF

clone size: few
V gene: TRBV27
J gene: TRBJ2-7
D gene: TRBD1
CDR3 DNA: TGTGCCAGCAGTTTACTAGGCCGGACAGGGTCCTACGAGCAGTACTTC
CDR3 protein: CASSLLGRTGSYEQYF

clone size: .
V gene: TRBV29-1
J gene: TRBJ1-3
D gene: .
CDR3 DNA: TGCAGCGCTCTTCTCGGGGGCAGAGGAAACACCATATATTTT
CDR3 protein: CSALLGGRGNTIYF

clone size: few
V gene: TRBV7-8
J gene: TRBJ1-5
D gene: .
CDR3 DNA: TGTGCCAGCAGCACACAGGGAAATCAGCCCCAGCATTTT
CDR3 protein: CASSTQGNQPQHF

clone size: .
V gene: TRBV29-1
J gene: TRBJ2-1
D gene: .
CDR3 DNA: TGCAGCGTTGGAAAGGGCAATGAGCAGTTCTTC
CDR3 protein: CSVGKGNEQFF

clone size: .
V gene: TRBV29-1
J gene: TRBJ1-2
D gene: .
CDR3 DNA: TGCAGCGTCGGGAGAGCCTATGGCTACACCTTC
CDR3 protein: CSVGRAYGYTF

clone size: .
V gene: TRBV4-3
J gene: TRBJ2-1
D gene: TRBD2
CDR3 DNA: TGCGCCAGCAGCCAAGCCCGGACTAGCGGGGGGGCCTCATATGAGCAGTTCTTC
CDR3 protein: CASSQARTSGGASYEQFF

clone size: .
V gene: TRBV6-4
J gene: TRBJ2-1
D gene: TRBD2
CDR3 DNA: TGTGCCAGCAGGGCGGCGTCCGGGGGGTCGGGTGAGCAGTTCTTC
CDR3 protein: CASRAASGGSGEQFF

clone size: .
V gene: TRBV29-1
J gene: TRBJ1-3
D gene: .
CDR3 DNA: TGCAGCGTAAAGGAGGGGGGCACTGGAAACACCATATATTTT
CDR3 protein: CSVKEGGTGNTIYF

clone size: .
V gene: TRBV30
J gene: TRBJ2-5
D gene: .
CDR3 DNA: TGTGCCTGGAGAGAACAAAGACAGCCGGAGTACTTC
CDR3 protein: CAWREQRQPEYF

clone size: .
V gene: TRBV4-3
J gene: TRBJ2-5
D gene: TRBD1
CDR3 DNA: TGCGCCAGCAGCCGAGACAGGGGGGAGACCCAGTACTTC
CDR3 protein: CASSRDRGETQYF

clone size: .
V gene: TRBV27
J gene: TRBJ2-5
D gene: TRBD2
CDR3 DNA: TGTGCCAGCAGTCGACGGGGGGTAGAGACCCAGTACTTC
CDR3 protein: CASSRRGVETQYF

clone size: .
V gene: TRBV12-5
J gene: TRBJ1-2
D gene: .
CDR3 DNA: TGTGCTATGGGGGGCTACACCTTC
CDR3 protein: CAMGGYTF

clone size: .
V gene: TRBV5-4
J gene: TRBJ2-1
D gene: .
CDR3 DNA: TGTGCCAGCAGCCGGGACGGATACAATGAGCAGTTCTTC
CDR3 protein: CASSRDGYNEQFF

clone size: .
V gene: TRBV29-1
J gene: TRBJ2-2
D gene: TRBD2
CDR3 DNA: TGCAGCGTTGCCCGGACTAGCGGAGGAGGCGGGGAGCTGTTTTTT
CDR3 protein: CSVARTSGGGGELFF

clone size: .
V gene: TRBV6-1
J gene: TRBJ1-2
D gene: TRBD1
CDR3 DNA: TGTGCCAGCAGTGAATTGATTGGACAGGCTCCCTATGGCTACACCTTC
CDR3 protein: CASSELIGQAPYGYTF

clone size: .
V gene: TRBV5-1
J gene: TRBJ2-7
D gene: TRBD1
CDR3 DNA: TGCGCCAGCAGCCCCCGGACAGGGAGTCCCTACGAGCAGTACTTC
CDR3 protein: CASSPRTGSPYEQYF

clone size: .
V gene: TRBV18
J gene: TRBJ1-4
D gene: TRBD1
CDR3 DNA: TGTGCCAGCTCAACGGGACAGAATTATGAAAAACTGTTTTTT
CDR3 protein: CASSTGQNYEKLFF

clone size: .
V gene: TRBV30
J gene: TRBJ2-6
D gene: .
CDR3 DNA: TGTGCCTGGAGAACCGAGCCTGGGGCCAACGTCCTGACTTTC
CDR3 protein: CAWRTEPGANVLTF

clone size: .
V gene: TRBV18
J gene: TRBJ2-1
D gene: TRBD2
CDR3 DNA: TGTGCCAGCTCACCAACTAGCGGGGCACCACCCAATGAGCAGTTCTTC
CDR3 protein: CASSPTSGAPPNEQFF

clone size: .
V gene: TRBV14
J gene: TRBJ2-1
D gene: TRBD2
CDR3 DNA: TGTGCCAGCAGCCCCCTAGCGGGGGCGGGCAATGAGCAGTTCTTC
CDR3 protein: CASSPLAGAGNEQFF

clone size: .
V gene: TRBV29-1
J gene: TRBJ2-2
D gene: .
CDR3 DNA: TGCAGCGTTGACAGGGGCGTAGGGGACACCGGGGAGCTGTTTTTT
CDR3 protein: CSVDRGVGDTGELFF

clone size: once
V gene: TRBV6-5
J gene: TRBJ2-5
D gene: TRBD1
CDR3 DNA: TGTGCCAGCAGTTTGACAGGGATGGAGACCCAGTACTTC
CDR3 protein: CASSLTGMETQYF

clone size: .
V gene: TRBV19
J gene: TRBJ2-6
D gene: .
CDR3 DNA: TGTGCCAGTAGTATATTGGCCTCTGGGGCCAACGTCCTGACTTTC
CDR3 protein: CASSILASGANVLTF

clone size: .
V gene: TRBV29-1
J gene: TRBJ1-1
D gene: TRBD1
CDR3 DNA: TGCAGCGTTGCGACAGGGGTTATGGGGAACACTGAAGCTTTCTTT
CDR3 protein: CSVATGVMGNTEAFF

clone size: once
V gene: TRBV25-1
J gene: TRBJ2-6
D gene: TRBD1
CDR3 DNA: TGTGCCAGCAGTCCACGACAGGGGGTCTCTGGGGCCAACGTCCTGACTTTC
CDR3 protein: CASSPRQGVSGANVLTF

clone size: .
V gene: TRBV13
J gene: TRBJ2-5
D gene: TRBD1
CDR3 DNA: TGTGCCAGCACCACACGCCCCACAGGGGAAGAGACCCAGTACTTC
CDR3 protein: CASTTRPTGEETQYF

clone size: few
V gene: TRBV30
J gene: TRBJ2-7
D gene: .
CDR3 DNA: TGTGCCTGGAGTCCGTTCTACTCCTACGAGCAGTACTTC
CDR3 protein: CAWSPFYSYEQYF

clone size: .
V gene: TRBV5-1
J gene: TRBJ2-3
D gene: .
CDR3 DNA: TGCGCCAGCAGCTTGGAGTCAGGGGATCTCACAGATACGCAGTATTTT
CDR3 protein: CASSLESGDLTDTQYF

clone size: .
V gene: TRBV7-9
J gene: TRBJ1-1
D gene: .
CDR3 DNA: TGTGCCAGCAGCTCAACACCCGACCGAATGAACACTGAAGCTTTCTTT
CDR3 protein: CASSSTPDRMNTEAFF

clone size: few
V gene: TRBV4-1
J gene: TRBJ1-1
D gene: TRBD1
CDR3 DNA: TGCGCCAGCAGCCAAGTCCGGACAGGGTGGGACACTGAAGCTTTCTTT
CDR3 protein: CASSQVRTGWDTEAFF